This T cell receptor (beta chain) appears in the sequencing data of a study of T cell repertoires in cytomegalovirus infection. Study-level information: A matching HLA type, together with CMV infection, was signaled by public TCR beta signatures. Study results and limitations: There were HLA-C-restricted CMV-specific TCR beta clonotypes dominating the ex vivo response. Accumulated public TCR beta family frequency recognized individuals carrying CMV together with the relevant HLA.

TCRdb passed the reads through MiXCR, listing each CDR3 protein once. The sample has some 200,000 distinct CDR3 sequences, roughly 9.8% seen once. The CDR3 length is 16 residues. Trimming took 4 bases from V and 2 from J; bases not matched to a gene: 2. The germline gives CDR1 SGHTA, CDR2 FQGNSA. The table lists this clonotype with many counts. As yet, its antigen is unknown. This TCR derives from a human donor in good health (CMV status not recorded). Some clones in this sample may be carry-over from other donors' samples. The rearrangement uses TRBV7-2 and TRBJ2-5, with 15 positions matching TRBD2. Sequenced sample: PBMCs. CDR3 coding DNA: TGTGCCAGCAGCTCCGGACTAGCGGGGGGGCAAGAGACCCAGTACTTC. It is translated as CASSSGLAGGQETQYF.